This T cell receptor beta chain was recorded in a study of blood T cell repertoires in COVID-19 (dated by TCRdb to the early 2020s). Broadly, across the study: The collaborator samples originated in the United States, Italy and Spain and spanned the acute and convalescent phases of COVID-19. The material from the prospective study consisted of cDNA or gDNA derived from T cells, B-cell-depleted T cells, or PBMCs. The dataset comprised deeply sampled blood TCRbeta repertoires from subjects exposed to, actively infected with, or recovered from COVID-19. The repertoires were released in a freely available public database intended as a resource for research on the immune response to SARS-CoV-2. Samples came from the ongoing ImmuneRACE study (first 160 participants) plus 1,254 subjects from 6 global collaborators. Sample metadata almost always included a de-identified subject ID, COVID-19 status, age in years and sex. Where available, HLA class I and class II types were obtained from metadata supplied by the sample provider rather than from assay-based typing.

TCRbeta CDR3 regions were amplified from genomic DNA by means of the immunoSEQ Assay, a bias-controlled multiplex PCR. The published analysis was carried out like this. Within the assay, amplification of reference gene primers was used to estimate how many nucleated cells each sample contained. To quantify the absolute abundance of each unique TCRbeta CDR3 rearrangement, sequence reads were collapsed and filtered. For each sample, productive Simpson clonality was calculated as the square root of Simpson's diversity index over productive rearrangements. TCRdb limited this immuneACCESS table to in-frame rearrangements with V and J called. A share of clones is missing; checked studies link under half to unresolved V genes, and the rest is unexplained. V and J calls and clone size are given by that table; D and trimming were obtained from the DNA. The sample table shows roughly 88,000 clones, and 87% are seen once. Approximately 20% of the sample is held by the ten biggest clonotypes.

At one collaborating source in Seattle, patients were enrolled during active infection and were followed longitudinally through the course of disease. The collaborating institutions used their own protocols to collect whole blood in K2EDTA tubes. For TCRbeta analysis, collaborators shipped samples in one of three forms: frozen whole blood, isolated PBMCs, or DNA extracted from either of those sample types. Broader findings and caveats from the paper: How much clinical and demographic metadata was included differed by source and by participant, and the metadata was provided uncurated.

A remark on this clone: Its antigen is unknown. The record has no base qualities; no much larger clone is one base away.

The source is a woman aged 55-69 years with COVID-19, enrolled during active disease. Sequences were obtained from peripheral blood.

The CDR3 reads as follows: CASSRSQGGMNTEAFF. The nucleotide sequence is given as TGTGCCAGCAGCCGCTCCCAGGGAGGCATGAACACTGAAGCTTTCTTT. The rearrangement combines TRBV11-2 with TRBJ1-1, and TRBD1 may be the D gene, going by 5 matching bases. From its cysteine to its phenylalanine, the CDR3 spans 16 amino acids. Only CDR3 DNA remains: 48 bases, in frame from the first base. V is cut by 5 bases and J by 0 bases, and the space between the germline ends is 16 bases. The germline V gene encodes CDR1 SGHAT and CDR2 FQNNGV.